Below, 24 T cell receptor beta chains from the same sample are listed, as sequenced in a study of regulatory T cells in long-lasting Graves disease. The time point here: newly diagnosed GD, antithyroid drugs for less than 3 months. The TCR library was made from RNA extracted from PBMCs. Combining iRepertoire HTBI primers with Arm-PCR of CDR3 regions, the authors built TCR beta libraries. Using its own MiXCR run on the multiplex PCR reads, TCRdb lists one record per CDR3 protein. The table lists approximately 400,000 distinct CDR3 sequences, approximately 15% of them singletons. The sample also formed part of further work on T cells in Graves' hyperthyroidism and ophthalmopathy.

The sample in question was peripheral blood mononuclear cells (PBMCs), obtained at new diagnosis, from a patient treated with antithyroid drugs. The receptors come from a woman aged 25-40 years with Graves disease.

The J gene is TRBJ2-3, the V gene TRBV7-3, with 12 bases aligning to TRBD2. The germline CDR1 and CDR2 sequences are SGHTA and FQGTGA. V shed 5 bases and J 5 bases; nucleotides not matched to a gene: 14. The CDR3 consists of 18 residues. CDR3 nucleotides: TGTGCCAGCAGCCGAAATGGGGGAGGACTAGCGGGAATAGATACGCAGTATTTT. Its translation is CASSRNGGGLAGIDTQYF.

The CDR3 loop is CASSEYGGRMADTQYF. CDR3 nucleotides: TGCGCCAGCAGTGAGTATGGCGGGAGGATGGCGGATACGCAGTATTTT. J is TRBJ2-3 and V is TRBV10-1; 8 bases fit TRBD2. Germline CDR1 WNHNN, CDR2 SYGVQD (reference sequence). V was pared by 1 base and J by 6 bases, with 9 bases of the junction left unmatched. The CDR3 runs 16 residues.

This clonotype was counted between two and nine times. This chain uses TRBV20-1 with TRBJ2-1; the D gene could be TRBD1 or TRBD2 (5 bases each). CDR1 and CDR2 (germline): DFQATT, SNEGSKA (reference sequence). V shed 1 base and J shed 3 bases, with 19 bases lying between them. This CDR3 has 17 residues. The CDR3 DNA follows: TGCAGTGCTAGAGCGCCCCTCGAGGGGTCGCGCTACAATGAGCAGTTCTTC. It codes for CSARAPLEGSRYNEQFF.

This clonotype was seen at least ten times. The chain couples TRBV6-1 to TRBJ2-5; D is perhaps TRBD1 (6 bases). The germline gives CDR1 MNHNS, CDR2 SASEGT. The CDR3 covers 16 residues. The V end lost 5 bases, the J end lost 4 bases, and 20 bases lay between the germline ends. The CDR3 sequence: CASSTSTGSLAETQYF. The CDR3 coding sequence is TGTGCCAGCAGTACCTCCACAGGGTCCCTCGCAGAGACCCAGTACTTC.

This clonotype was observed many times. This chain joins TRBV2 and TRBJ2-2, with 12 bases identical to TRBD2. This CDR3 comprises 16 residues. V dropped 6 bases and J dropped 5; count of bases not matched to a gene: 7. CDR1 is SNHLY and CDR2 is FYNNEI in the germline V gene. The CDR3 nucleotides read TGTGCCAGCAGCAAGACTAGCGGGAGTGAGACCGGGGAGCTGTTTTTT. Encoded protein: CASSKTSGSETGELFF.

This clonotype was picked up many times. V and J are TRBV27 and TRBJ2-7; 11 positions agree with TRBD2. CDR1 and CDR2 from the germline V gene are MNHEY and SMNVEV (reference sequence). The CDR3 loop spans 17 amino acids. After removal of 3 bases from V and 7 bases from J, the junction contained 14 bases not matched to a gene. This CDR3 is CASSFFGATSGRGEQYF. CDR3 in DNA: TGTGCCAGCAGTTTCTTTGGCGCCACTAGCGGGAGAGGGGAGCAGTACTTC.

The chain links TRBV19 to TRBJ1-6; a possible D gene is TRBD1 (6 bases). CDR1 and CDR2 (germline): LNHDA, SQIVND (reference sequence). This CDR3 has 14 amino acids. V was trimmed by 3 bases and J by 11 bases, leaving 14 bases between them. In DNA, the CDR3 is TGTGCCAGTAGTATTGGGAGAAGGGGGGCACCCCTCCACTTT. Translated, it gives CASSIGRRGAPLHF. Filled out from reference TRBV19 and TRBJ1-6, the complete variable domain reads DGGITQSPKYLFRKEGQNVTLSCEQNLNHDAMYWYRQDPGQGLRLIYYSQIVNDFQKGDIAEGYSVSREKKESFPLTVTSAQKNPTAFYLCASSIGRRGAPLHFGNGTRLTVT.

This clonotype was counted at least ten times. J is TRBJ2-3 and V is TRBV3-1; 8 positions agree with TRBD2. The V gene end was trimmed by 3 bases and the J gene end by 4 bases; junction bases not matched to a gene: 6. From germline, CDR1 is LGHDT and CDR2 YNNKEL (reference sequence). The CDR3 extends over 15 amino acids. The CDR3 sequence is CASSQEAGEADTQYF. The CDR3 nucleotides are TGTGCCAGCAGCCAGGAAGCGGGAGAGGCAGATACGCAGTATTTT.

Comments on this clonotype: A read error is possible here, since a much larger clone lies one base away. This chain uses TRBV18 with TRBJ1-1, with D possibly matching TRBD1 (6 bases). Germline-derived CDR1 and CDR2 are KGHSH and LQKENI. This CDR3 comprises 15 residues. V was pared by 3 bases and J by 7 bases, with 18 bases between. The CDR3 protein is CASSPRQAGRFEAFF. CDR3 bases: TGTGCCAGCTCACCTCGACAGGCCGGGAGGTTTGAAGCTTTCTTT.

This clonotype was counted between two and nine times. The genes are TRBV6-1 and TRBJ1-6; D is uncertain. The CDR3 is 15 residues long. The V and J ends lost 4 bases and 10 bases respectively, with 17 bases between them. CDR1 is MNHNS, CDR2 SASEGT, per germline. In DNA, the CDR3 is TGTGCCAGCAGTGGACTGATCTCACGGTCCTCACCCCTCCACTTT. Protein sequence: CASSGLISRSSPLHF.

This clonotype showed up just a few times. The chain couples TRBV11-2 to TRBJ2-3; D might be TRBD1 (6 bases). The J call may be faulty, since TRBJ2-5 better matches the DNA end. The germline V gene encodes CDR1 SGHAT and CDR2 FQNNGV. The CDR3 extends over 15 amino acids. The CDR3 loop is CASSHTLTGPGTQYF. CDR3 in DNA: TGTGCCAGCAGCCACACGCTGACAGGTCCTGGGACCCAGTACTTC.

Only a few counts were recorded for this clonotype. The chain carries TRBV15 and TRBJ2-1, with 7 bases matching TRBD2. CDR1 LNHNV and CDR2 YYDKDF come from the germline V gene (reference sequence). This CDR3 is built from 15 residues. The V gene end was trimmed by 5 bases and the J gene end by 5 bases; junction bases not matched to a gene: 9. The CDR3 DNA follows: TGTGCCACCAGCTGGCCCGGGACTAACAACAATGAGCAGTTCTTC. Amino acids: CATSWPGTNNNEQFF.

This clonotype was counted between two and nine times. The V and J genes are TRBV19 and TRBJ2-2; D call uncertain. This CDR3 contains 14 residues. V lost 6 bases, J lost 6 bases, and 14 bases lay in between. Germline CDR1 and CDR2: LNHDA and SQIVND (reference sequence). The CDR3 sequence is CASRIKYAPGELFF. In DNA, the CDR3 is TGTGCCAGTAGAATAAAATACGCCCCCGGGGAGCTGTTTTTT.

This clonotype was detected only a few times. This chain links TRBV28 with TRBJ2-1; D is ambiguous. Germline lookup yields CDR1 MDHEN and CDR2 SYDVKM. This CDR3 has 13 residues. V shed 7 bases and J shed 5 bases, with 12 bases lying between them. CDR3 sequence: CASIPGTNNEQFF. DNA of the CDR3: TGTGCCAGCATCCCTGGTACCAACAATGAGCAGTTCTTC.

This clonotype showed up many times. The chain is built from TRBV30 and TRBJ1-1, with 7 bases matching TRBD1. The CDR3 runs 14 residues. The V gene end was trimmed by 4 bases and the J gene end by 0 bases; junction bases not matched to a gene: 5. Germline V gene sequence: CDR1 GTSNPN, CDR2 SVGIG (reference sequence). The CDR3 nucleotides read TGTGCCTGGACCAGGGACAGCTTGAACACTGAAGCTTTCTTT. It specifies CAWTRDSLNTEAFF. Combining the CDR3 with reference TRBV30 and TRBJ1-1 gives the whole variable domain SQTIHQWPATLVQPVGSPLSLECTVEGTSNPNLYWYRQAAGRGLQLLFYSVGIGQISSEVPQNLSASRPQDRQFILSSKKLLLSDSGFYLCAWTRDSLNTEAFFGQGTRLTVV.

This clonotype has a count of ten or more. CDR3 residues: CASSTQDTQYF. The CDR3 coding sequence is TGTGCCAGCTCAACACAGGATACGCAGTATTTT. The chain has TRBV18 and TRBJ2-3; D remains ambiguous. V was trimmed by 5 bases and J by 6 bases, leaving 6 bases between them. The CDR3 spans 11 residues. Per the germline V gene, CDR1 is KGHSH and CDR2 is LQKENI.

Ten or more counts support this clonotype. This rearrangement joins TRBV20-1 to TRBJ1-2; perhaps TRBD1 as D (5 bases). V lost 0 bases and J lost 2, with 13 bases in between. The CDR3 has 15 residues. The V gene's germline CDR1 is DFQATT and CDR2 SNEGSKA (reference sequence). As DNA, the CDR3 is TGCAGTGCTAGAGATCCCGCCAGGGCAAACTATGGCTACACCTTC. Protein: CSARDPARANYGYTF.

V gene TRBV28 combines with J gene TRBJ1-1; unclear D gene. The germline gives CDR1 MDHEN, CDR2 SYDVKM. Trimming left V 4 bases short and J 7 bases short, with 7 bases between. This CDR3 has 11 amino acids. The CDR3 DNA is TGTGCCAGCAGTTCGCGGGTTGAAGCTTTCTTT. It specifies CASSSRVEAFF. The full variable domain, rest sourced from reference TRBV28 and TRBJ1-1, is DVKVTQSSRYLVKRTGEKVFLECVQDMDHENMFWYRQDPGLGLRLIYFSYDVKMKEKGDIPEGYSVSREKKERFSLILESASTNQTSMYLCASSSRVEAFFGQGTRLTVV.

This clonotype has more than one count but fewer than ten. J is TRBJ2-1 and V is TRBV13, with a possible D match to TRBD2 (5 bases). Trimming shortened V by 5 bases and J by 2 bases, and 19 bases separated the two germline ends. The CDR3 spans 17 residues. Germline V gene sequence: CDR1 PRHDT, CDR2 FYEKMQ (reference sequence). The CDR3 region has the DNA TGTGCCAGCAGCCCCCTCGGGGAGAGTATAACCTACAATGAGCAGTTCTTC. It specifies CASSPLGESITYNEQFF.

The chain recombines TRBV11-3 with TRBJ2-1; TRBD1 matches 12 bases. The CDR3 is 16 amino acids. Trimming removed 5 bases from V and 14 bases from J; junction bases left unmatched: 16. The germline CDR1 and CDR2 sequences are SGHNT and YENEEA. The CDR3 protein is CASSLGTGGDSPLEFF. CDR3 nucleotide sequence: TGTGCCAGCAGCCTTGGGACAGGGGGCGATTCCCCCTTGGAGTTCTTC.

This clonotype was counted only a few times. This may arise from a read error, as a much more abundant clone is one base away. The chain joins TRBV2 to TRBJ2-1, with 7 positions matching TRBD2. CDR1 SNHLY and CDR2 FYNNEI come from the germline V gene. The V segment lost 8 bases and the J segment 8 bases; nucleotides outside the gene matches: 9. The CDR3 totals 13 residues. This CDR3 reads CASFWEGKDEQFF. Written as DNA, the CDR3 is TGTGCCAGCTTCTGGGAGGGCAAAGATGAGCAGTTCTTC.

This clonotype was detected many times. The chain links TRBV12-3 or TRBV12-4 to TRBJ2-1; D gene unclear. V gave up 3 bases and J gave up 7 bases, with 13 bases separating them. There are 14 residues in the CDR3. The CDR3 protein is CASSFEDAGNEQFF. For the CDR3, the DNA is TGTGCCAGCAGTTTTGAGGACGCTGGGAATGAGCAGTTCTTC.

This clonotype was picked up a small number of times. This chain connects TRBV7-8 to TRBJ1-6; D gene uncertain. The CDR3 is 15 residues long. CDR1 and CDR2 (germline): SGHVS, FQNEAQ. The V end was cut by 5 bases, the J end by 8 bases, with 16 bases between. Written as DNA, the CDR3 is TGTGCCAGCAGCCCCCGAGAAGGGCGAGATTCACCCCTCCACTTT. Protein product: CASSPREGRDSPLHF.

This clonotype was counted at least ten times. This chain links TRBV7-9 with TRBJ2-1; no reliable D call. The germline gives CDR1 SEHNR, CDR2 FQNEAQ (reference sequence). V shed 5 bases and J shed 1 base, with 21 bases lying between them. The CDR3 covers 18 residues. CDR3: CASSPGVTGPPSYNEQFF. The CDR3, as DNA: TGTGCCAGCAGCCCCGGCGTAACGGGCCCCCCATCCTACAATGAGCAGTTCTTC.